Listed here are 18 T cell receptor beta chains from one sample, sequenced in a study of T cell repertoires in cytomegalovirus infection. Which antigens these TCRs recognize remains unknown. MiXCR, applied by TCRdb to the reads, yields one record per CDR3 protein. The sample includes some 500,000 distinct CDR3 sequences, 40% of them seen just once. This material consisted of cultured PBMCs, taken from culture after CMV antigen stimulation. Receptor source: a human donor in good health (CMV status not recorded). Some clones in this sample may be carry-over from other donors' samples.

The rearrangement uses TRBV5-3 and TRBJ2-5; 10 nucleotides line up with TRBD2. TRBV5-3 is designated an ORF whose function remains uncertain. The CDR3 runs to 14 residues. Losses at the gene ends were 8 bases for V and 5 bases for J; bases not matched to a gene: 9. CDR3 DNA sequence: TGTGCCAGCAGCGGGGGGGGGACCCGTGAGACCCAGTACTTC. Amino acids: CASSGGGTRETQYF.

The gene calls are TRBV7-2 and TRBJ2-1; D unclear. V lost 7 bases and J lost 6, with 13 bases in between. CDR1 is SGHTA and CDR2 is FQGNSA in the germline V gene. This CDR3 comprises 13 residues. In nucleotides, the CDR3 is TGTGCCAGCACCAAAGGCACGGGCAATGAGCAGTTCTTC. This gives the protein CASTKGTGNEQFF. Complete variable domain (other parts from reference TRBV7-2 and TRBJ2-1): GAGVSQSPSNKVTEKGKDVELRCDPISGHTALYWYRQSLGQGLEFLIYFQGNSAPDKSGLPSDRFSAERTGGSVSTLTIQRTQQEDSAVYLCASTKGTGNEQFFGPGTRLTVL.

This clonotype was found a few times. The chain combines TRBV7-9 with TRBJ2-1, with D tentatively TRBD2 (6 bases). Trimming removed 3 bases from V and 10 bases from J, with 16 bases in between. Germline V gene lookup returns CDR1 SEHNR and CDR2 FQNEAQ (reference sequence). The CDR3 sequence is 14 residues long. The CDR3 sequence is CASSFSSARGEQFF. The CDR3, as DNA: TGTGCCAGCAGCTTCTCTAGCGCCCGGGGGGAGCAGTTCTTC. Drawing the rest from reference TRBV7-9 and TRBJ2-1, the complete variable domain is DTGVSQNPRHKITKRGQNVTFRCDPISEHNRLYWYRQTLGQGPEFLTYFQNEAQLEKSRLLSDRFSAERPKGSFSTLEIQRTEQGDSAMYLCASSFSSARGEQFFGPGTRLTVL.

V usage is TRBV5-5 and J usage is TRBJ2-3, with TRBD2 matching 11 bases. Germline CDR1 is SGHKS and CDR2 is YYEKEE (reference sequence). The CDR3 has 17 residues. The J segment lost 6 bases and the V segment lost 3 bases, leaving 12 bases of the junction unmatched. The CDR3 nucleotides read TGTGCCAGCAGCTCCTACTCGACTAGCGGGGTGGGGGATACGCAGTATTTT. The encoded protein is CASSSYSTSGVGDTQYF.

The chain carries TRBV6-2 or TRBV6-3 and TRBJ1-2; D gene uncertain. The CDR3 extends over 12 amino acids. Germline CDR1 MNHEY, CDR2 SVGEGT. Trimming cost V 2 bases and J 6 bases, with 7 bases left between them. The CDR3 DNA follows: TGTGCCAGCAGTTACGCGGGCCATGGCTACACCTTC. Translated: CASSYAGHGYTF.

This clonotype showed up many times. The CDR3 protein is CASSPNSYNEQFF. Here the CDR3 DNA reads TGTGCCAGCAGCCCCAACTCCTACAATGAGCAGTTCTTC. The V gene is TRBV7-2, the J gene TRBJ2-1; D not certain. The V gene's germline CDR1 is SGHTA and CDR2 FQGNSA. V lost 5 bases to trimming and J lost 0 bases, with 5 bases between them. This CDR3 has 13 residues. Using reference TRBV7-2 and TRBJ2-1 for the parts outside the CDR3, the full variable domain is GAGVSQSPSNKVTEKGKDVELRCDPISGHTALYWYRQSLGQGLEFLIYFQGNSAPDKSGLPSDRFSAERTGGSVSTLTIQRTQQEDSAVYLCASSPNSYNEQFFGPGTRLTVL.

The chain employs TRBV12-3 or TRBV12-4 and TRBJ1-4, with 10 bases aligning to TRBD1. Trimming took 0 bases from V and 7 from J; bases not matched to a gene: 2. The CDR3 totals 15 residues. DNA for the CDR3: TGTGCCAGCAGTTTAGCGGGGACAGGGGCTGAAAAACTGTTTTTT. Amino acids: CASSLAGTGAEKLFF.

The rearrangement links TRBV27 to TRBJ1-2; tentatively, D is TRBD1 (6 bases). The CDR3 spans 14 residues. The germline gives CDR1 MNHEY, CDR2 SMNVEV (reference sequence). The V and J ends lost 5 bases and 5 bases respectively, with 15 bases between them. In DNA form, the CDR3 reads TGTGCCAGCAGTCCAACCGGGACACTTTATGGCTACACCTTC. Encoded protein: CASSPTGTLYGYTF.

This sequence joins TRBV5-6 and TRBJ2-7, with 7 nucleotides matching TRBD1. This CDR3 is 13 amino acids long. J gave up 6 bases and V 8 bases, and 11 bases lay outside the gene matches. CDR1 is SGHDT and CDR2 is YYEEEE in the germline V gene. CDR3 protein: CARGQDPMPEQYF. CDR3 nucleotides: TGTGCCAGAGGACAGGACCCGATGCCCGAGCAGTACTTC.

A note on this clonotype: This clone may be a read error of a much larger clone one base away. This sequence joins TRBV7-2 and TRBJ1-3; a weak D match, TRBD1 (6 bases). Trimming pared 1 base from V and 4 bases from J, leaving 11 bases between. Germline CDR1 SGHTA, CDR2 FQGNSA. This CDR3 has 15 residues. The CDR3 reads CASSLDGQSGNTIYF. CDR3 coding DNA: TGTGCCAGCAGCTTAGACGGACAGTCAGGAAACACCATATATTTT.

This chain links TRBV5-4 with TRBJ1-3; D is uncertain. The CDR3 extends over 15 amino acids. V was shortened by 1 base and J by 0 bases, with 8 bases between the two germline ends. CDR1 is SGHNT, CDR2 YYREEE, per germline (reference sequence). As DNA, the CDR3 is TGTGCCAGCAGCTTGCGGCGCGTCTCTGGAAACACCATATATTTT. Its protein product is CASSLRRVSGNTIYF.

The J gene is TRBJ2-1, the V gene TRBV6-2 or TRBV6-3; D gene ambiguous. Germline-derived CDR1 and CDR2 are MNHEY and SVGEGT. Trimming removed 2 bases at V and 6 bases at J, with 5 bases between. The CDR3 is 12 residues long. The CDR3 spells CASSYSVNEQFF. CDR3 DNA: TGTGCCAGCAGTTACAGCGTCAATGAGCAGTTCTTC.

V gene TRBV7-6 combines with J gene TRBJ2-1; 9 bases match TRBD2. Germline values: CDR1 SGHVS, CDR2 FNYEAQ. This CDR3 region has 15 residues. V shed 4 bases and J 4 bases; nucleotides not matched to a gene: 5. The CDR3, as DNA: TGTGCCAGCAGCTCCGCGGGAGGGAGGTACAATGAGCAGTTCTTC. Its translation is CASSSAGGRYNEQFF.

The chain is built from TRBV24-1 and TRBJ1-5, with a possible D match to TRBD1 (5 bases). CDR1 KGHDR and CDR2 SFDVKD come from the germline V gene. The CDR3 extends over 12 amino acids. V shed 9 bases and J shed 6 bases, with 11 bases lying between them. The DNA of the CDR3 is TGTGCCACCGGAACCGGGGCTCAGCCCCAGCATTTT. The encoded protein is CATGTGAQPQHF.

The chain recombines TRBV6-2 or TRBV6-3 with TRBJ1-3; the D gene is possibly TRBD1 (5 bases). The V gene lost 2 bases and the J gene lost 4 bases, with 18 bases spanning the gap. The CDR3 length is 17 residues. Germline V gene data show CDR1 as MNHEY and CDR2 as SVGEGT. Here the CDR3 DNA reads TGTGCCAGCAGTTACCCAGGCAGGACACGATACGGAAACACCATATATTTT. This codes for CASSYPGRTRYGNTIYF.

The rearrangement uses TRBV19 and TRBJ1-1; D is undetermined. V lost 3 bases, J lost 5 bases, and 16 bases lay in between. The CDR3 extends over 15 amino acids. CDR1 LNHDA and CDR2 SQIVND come from the germline V gene (reference sequence). Here the CDR3 DNA reads TGTGCCAGTAGTATTCGCCCCCTGAGGATTACTGAAGCTTTCTTT. Amino acids: CASSIRPLRITEAFF.

The chain links TRBV14 to TRBJ2-7, with TRBD1 matching over 7 bases. Germline-derived CDR1 and CDR2 are SGHDN and FVKESK. CDR3 length equals 15 residues. The J segment lost 2 bases and the V segment lost 2 bases, leaving 6 bases of the junction unmatched. In nucleotides, the CDR3 is TGTGCCAGCAGCCAACAACCCAGGGGGACCTACGAGCAGTACTTC. Its protein is CASSQQPRGTYEQYF.

The rearrangement links TRBV24-1 to TRBJ1-5, with a tentative D call TRBD1 (6 bases). Germline lookup yields CDR1 KGHDR and CDR2 SFDVKD. Between the trimmed V and J ends, which lost 6 bases and 7 bases, there was a span of 12 bases. The length of the CDR3 is 13 residues. CDR3 nucleotide sequence: TGTGCCACCAGTCGGGGGCTGGGACAGCCCCAGCATTTT. Protein sequence: CATSRGLGQPQHF.